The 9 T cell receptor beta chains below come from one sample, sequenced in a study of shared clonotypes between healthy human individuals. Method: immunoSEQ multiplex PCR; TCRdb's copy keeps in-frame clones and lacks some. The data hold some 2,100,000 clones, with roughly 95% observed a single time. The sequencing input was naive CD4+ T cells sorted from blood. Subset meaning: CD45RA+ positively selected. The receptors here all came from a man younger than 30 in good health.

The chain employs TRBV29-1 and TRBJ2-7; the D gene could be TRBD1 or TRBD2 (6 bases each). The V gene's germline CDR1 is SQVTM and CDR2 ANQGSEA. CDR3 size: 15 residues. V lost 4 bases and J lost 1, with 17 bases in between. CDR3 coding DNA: TGCAGCGTTGCCGGTTGGCTAGGGGGGTCCTACGAGCAGTACTTC. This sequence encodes CSVAGWLGGSYEQYF.

The CDR3: CARTEAFF. In DNA, the CDR3 is TGTGCCAGGACAGAAGCTTTCTTT. V is TRBV6-1 and J is TRBJ1-1; unclear D gene. V lost 9 bases and J 8 bases, leaving 4 bases between the germline ends. Per the germline V gene, CDR1 is MNHNS and CDR2 is SASEGT. The CDR3 totals 8 residues.

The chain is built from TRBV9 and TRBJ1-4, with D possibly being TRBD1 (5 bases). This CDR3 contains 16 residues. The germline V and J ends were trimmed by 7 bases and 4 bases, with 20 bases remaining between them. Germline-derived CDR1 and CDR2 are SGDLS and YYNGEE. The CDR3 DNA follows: TGTGCCAGCTCAAAGACCTCGGGGCGGGATAATGAAAAACTGTTTTTT. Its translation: CASSKTSGRDNEKLFF.

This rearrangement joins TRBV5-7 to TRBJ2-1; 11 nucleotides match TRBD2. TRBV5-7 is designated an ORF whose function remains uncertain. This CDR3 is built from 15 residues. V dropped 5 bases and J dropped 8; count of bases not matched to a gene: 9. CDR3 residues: CASRPTSGSLHEQFF. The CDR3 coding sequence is TGTGCCAGCAGGCCCACTAGCGGGAGTTTGCATGAGCAGTTCTTC.

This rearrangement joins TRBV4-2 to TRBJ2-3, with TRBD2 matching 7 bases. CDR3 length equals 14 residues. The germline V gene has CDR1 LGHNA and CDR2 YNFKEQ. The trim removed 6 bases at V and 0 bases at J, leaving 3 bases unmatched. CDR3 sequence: CASRLAGSTDTQYF. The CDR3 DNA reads TGTGCCAGCAGATTAGCGGGTAGCACAGATACGCAGTATTTT.

CDR3 in amino acids: CASSLQAAGGLDTQYF. The CDR3 region has the DNA TGCGCCAGCAGCCTTCAGGCAGCGGGAGGTTTAGATACGCAGTATTTT. The gene calls are TRBV4-3 and TRBJ2-3; 9 nucleotides match TRBD2. The germline gives CDR1 LGHNA, CDR2 YSLEER. This CDR3 spans 16 amino acids. V shed 4 bases, J shed 5 bases, and the junction held 10 bases outside the gene matches.

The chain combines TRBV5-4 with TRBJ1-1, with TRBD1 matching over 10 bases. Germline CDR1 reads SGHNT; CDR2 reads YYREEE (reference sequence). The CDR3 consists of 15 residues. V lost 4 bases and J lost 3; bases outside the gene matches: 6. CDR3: CASSPTGGLDTEAFF. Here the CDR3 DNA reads TGTGCCAGCAGCCCGACAGGGGGCTTAGACACTGAAGCTTTCTTT.

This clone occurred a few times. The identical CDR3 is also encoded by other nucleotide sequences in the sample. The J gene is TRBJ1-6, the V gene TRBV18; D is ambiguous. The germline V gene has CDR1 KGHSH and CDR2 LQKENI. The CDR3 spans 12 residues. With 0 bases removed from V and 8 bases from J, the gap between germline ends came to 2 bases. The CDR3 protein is CASSPPDSPLHF. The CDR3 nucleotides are TGTGCCAGCTCACCACCCGATTCACCCCTCCACTTT.

The CDR3 loop is CASSRLVPQETQYF. Written as DNA, the CDR3 is TGTGCCAGCAGCCGACTAGTCCCCCAAGAGACCCAGTACTTC. V usage is TRBV5-6 and J usage is TRBJ2-5; a possible D gene is TRBD2 (6 bases). V was shortened by 4 bases and J by 1 base, with 11 bases between the two germline ends. CDR1 and CDR2 from the germline V gene are SGHDT and YYEEEE. The CDR3 has 14 residues.